The sample holds many counts of the clone carrying this TCR beta chain. Amplification of TCR beta CDR3 regions was performed using RNA transcripts as template. A first-round RT-PCR of the TCR CDR3 used the HTBI primer set. Each CDR3 protein is one row after TCRdb ran MiXCR on the multiplex PCR reads. Here the sample spans around 240,000 distinct CDR3 sequences, 16% being singletons. Per the germline V gene, CDR1 is SGHTA and CDR2 is FQGNSA. CDR3 length: 15 residues. Deletions cut 5 bases from V and 7 bases from J, with 20 bases between. The source of the sample is a study of T cells in Graves' hyperthyroidism and ophthalmopathy.

Specimen: blood. V usage is TRBV7-2 and J usage is TRBJ1-2; D is perhaps TRBD1 (5 bases). The TCR was taken from a woman between 18 and 29 years old with Graves' ophthalmopathy. DNA of the CDR3: TGTGCCAGCAGCCAAAGGACAAGTACGGCTCTTGGCTACACCTTC. Protein: CASSQRTSTALGYTF.